The 20 T cell receptor beta chains listed next were all sequenced from one sample in a study of cytomegalovirus exposure and HLA in healthy donors. Clones were read by immunoSEQ multiplex PCR, and TCRdb kept only the in-frame ones, dropping some. Of a few hundred thousand clones in the sample, roughly 83% were seen once. The sample consisted of PBMCs. The receptors were sampled from a woman aged 25-40 years in good health and CMV-seropositive.

The V gene is TRBV27, the J gene TRBJ2-7; D remains ambiguous. CDR1 and CDR2 from the germline V gene are MNHEY and SMNVEV (reference sequence). This CDR3 spans 13 amino acids. The V gene lost 0 bases and the J gene lost 4 bases, with 7 bases spanning the gap. Written as DNA, the CDR3 is TGTGCCAGCAGTTTATCCCAACTTTACGAGCAGTACTTC. Protein product: CASSLSQLYEQYF.

The chain joins TRBV11-3 to TRBJ1-1; D call uncertain. This CDR3 comprises 13 residues. Germline V lookup: CDR1 SGHNT, CDR2 YENEEA. V was pared by 5 bases and J by 6 bases, with 13 bases between. CDR3 amino acids: CASSTPRKPEAFF. DNA for the CDR3: TGTGCCAGCAGCACACCTCGAAAACCTGAAGCTTTCTTT.

The chain recombines TRBV2 with TRBJ2-3, with 11 bases identical to TRBD1. Per germline, CDR1 SNHLY and CDR2 FYNNEI. The V and J ends lost 6 bases and 13 bases, in that order; junction bases with no gene match: 9. This CDR3 region has 13 residues. CDR3: CASRTRWGQGEYF. CDR3 nucleotide sequence: TGTGCCAGCAGGACCCGATGGGGACAGGGGGAGTATTTT.

A word on this clone: One junction end disagrees with the germline gene, perhaps due to a read error. The chain uses TRBV30 and TRBJ1-4; the match to TRBD1 covers 7 bases. Germline V CDR1 and CDR2: GTSNPN, SVGIG (reference sequence). CDR3 length: 12 residues. The CDR3 loop is CAWRSGGPLPHF. CDR3 bases: TGTGCCTGGAGATCAGGGGGGCCCCTACCCCATTTT.

The count of this clone is one. The V and J genes are TRBV5-1 and TRBJ1-2; possible D gene TRBD1, 6 bases. V was clipped by 3 bases and J by 2 bases, with 11 bases between them. Germline lookup yields CDR1 SGHRS and CDR2 YFSETQ. This CDR3 spans 14 amino acids. The chain's CDR3 is CASSSTQGNYGYTF. The CDR3 nucleotides are TGCGCCAGCAGCTCCACACAGGGAAACTATGGCTACACCTTC. Full variable domain (remainder filled in from reference TRBV5-1 and TRBJ1-2): KAGVTQTPRYLIKTRGQQVTLSCSPISGHRSVSWYQQTPGQGLQFLFEYFSETQRNKGNFPGRFSGRQFSNSRSEMNVSTLELGDSALYLCASSSTQGNYGYTFGSGTRLTVV.

This clone was detected a few times. CDR3 bases: TGTGCCAGCAGCCCGCACCCTAGCGGCCGCTACGAGCAGTACTTC. Translating gives CASSPHPSGRYEQYF. V usage is TRBV7-9 and J usage is TRBJ2-7; TRBD2 matches 7 bases. The germline CDR1 and CDR2 sequences are SEHNR and FQNEAQ (reference sequence). This CDR3 contains 15 residues. The V segment lost 5 bases and the J segment 3 bases; nucleotides outside the gene matches: 10.

V usage is TRBV6-1 and J usage is TRBJ1-5; D is ambiguous. The CDR3 extends over 15 amino acids. Germline V lookup: CDR1 MNHNS, CDR2 SASEGT. The V and J ends lost 2 bases and 1 base respectively, with 9 bases between them. As DNA, the CDR3 is TGTGCCAGCAGTGAAAGTCGGCTCAGCAATCAGCCCCAGCATTTT. Translation gives CASSESRLSNQPQHF.

The genes are TRBV6-5 and TRBJ2-5; D is unresolved. Germline lookup yields CDR1 MNHEY and CDR2 SVGAGI. V was clipped by 4 bases and J by 1 base, with 16 bases between them. CDR3 length equals 16 residues. CDR3 sequence: CASSSRNGPSQETQYF. The CDR3, as DNA: TGTGCCAGCAGTTCCCGAAACGGCCCGAGCCAAGAGACCCAGTACTTC.

This chain connects TRBV6-6 to TRBJ2-7; the match to TRBD1 covers 8 bases. This CDR3 spans 14 amino acids. V shed 4 bases, J shed 7 bases, and the junction held 9 bases outside the gene matches. Germline CDR1 and CDR2: MNHNY and SVGAGI (reference sequence). CDR3 loop: CASSSDRDRYEQYF. CDR3 nucleotide sequence: TGTGCCAGCAGTTCGGACAGGGACCGGTATGAGCAGTACTTC.

The CDR3 reads CASSLDGSYNEQFF. CDR3 coding DNA: TGTGCCAGCAGCTTAGACGGTTCCTACAATGAGCAGTTCTTC. This chain connects TRBV11-2 to TRBJ2-1; D remains ambiguous. V lost 0 bases and J lost 1, with 4 bases in between. Germline assignment: CDR1 SGHAT and CDR2 FQNNGV. CDR3 size: 14 residues.

The chain uses TRBV6-1 and TRBJ2-1; D unclear. The CDR3 runs 16 residues. With 2 bases removed from V and 0 bases from J, the gap between germline ends came to 11 bases. Germline V gene data show CDR1 as MNHNS and CDR2 as SASEGT. CDR3 coding DNA: TGTGCCAGCAGTGAAATCCCGCAAAGCTCCTACAATGAGCAGTTCTTC. Translation gives CASSEIPQSSYNEQFF.

This chain joins TRBV5-6 and TRBJ1-3, with no clear D. This CDR3 contains 15 residues. Trimming shortened V by 2 bases and J by 2 bases, and 11 bases separated the two germline ends. Germline V gene data show CDR1 as SGHDT and CDR2 as YYEEEE. The CDR3 DNA reads as TGTGCCAGCAGCTTCCTTCCGAGTACTGGAAACACCATATATTTT. Its translation: CASSFLPSTGNTIYF.

This clone was seen a handful of times. V gene TRBV6-1 combines with J gene TRBJ2-2; TRBD2 is a possible D gene (6 bases). This CDR3 spans 15 amino acids. Germline V lookup: CDR1 MNHNS, CDR2 SASEGT. V dropped 5 bases and J dropped 2 bases, with 12 bases sitting between them. The CDR3 reads CASSTSRENTGELFF. The DNA of the CDR3 is TGTGCCAGCAGTACTAGCCGGGAAAACACCGGGGAGCTGTTTTTT.

This clone was counted a single time. The rearrangement joins TRBV6-1 to TRBJ2-7; D may be TRBD1 (7 bases). The CDR3 is 14 amino acids. Germline V lookup: CDR1 MNHNS, CDR2 SASEGT. V lost 8 bases and J 0 bases, leaving 14 bases between the germline ends. The CDR3 loop reads CASGWRDSSYEQYF. The CDR3 nucleotides are TGTGCCAGCGGTTGGCGGGACAGCTCCTACGAGCAGTACTTC.

The chain has TRBV5-8 and TRBJ1-2; no firm D call. This CDR3 is built from 15 residues. Per the germline V gene, CDR1 is SGHTS and CDR2 is YDEGEE. V lost 0 bases to trimming and J lost 5 bases, with 14 bases between them. The DNA of the CDR3 is TGTGCCAGCAGCTTGGCGGGGAACAGTCGTTATGGCTACACCTTC. Its translation is CASSLAGNSRYGYTF.

Worth noting for this clone: A junction end diverges from the germline sequence, so it may reflect a read error. The V call is TRBV5-1, the J call TRBJ1-2; 7 bases are a match to TRBD1. The CDR3 is made up of 13 amino acids. The V gene's germline CDR1 is SGHRS and CDR2 YFSETQ. In nucleotides, the CDR3 is TGCGCCAGCAGCGTGGGGGGTGACAGGGTGATGGCCTTC. It encodes CASSVGGDRVMAF.

The chain joins TRBV6-5 to TRBJ2-1, with 7 bases fitting TRBD2. The V gene's germline CDR1 is MNHEY and CDR2 SVGAGI. The V segment lost 8 bases and the J segment 7 bases; nucleotides outside the gene matches: 14. This CDR3 has 15 residues. The CDR3 sequence is CASGKNSAGENEQFF. The CDR3 DNA is TGTGCCAGCGGCAAAAACTCGGCGGGAGAGAATGAGCAGTTCTTC.

J is TRBJ2-7 and V is TRBV6-5; D gene unclear. The CDR3 sequence is 14 residues long. Trimming removed 0 bases from V and 1 base from J, with 7 bases in between. Germline V gene data show CDR1 as MNHEY and CDR2 as SVGAGI. The CDR3 DNA reads as TGTGCCAGCAGTTACTCTGGGCGTTCCTACGAGCAGTACTTC. As protein: CASSYSGRSYEQYF.

The chain couples TRBV9 to TRBJ1-2; the D gene is possibly TRBD1 (6 bases). Germline lookup yields CDR1 SGDLS and CDR2 YYNGEE. Trimming removed 0 bases at V and 3 bases at J, with 15 bases between. This CDR3 is 16 amino acids long. The CDR3 nucleotides are TGTGCCAGCAGCGTAGTTATGGCAGGGGTGGACTATGGCTACACCTTC. Protein sequence: CASSVVMAGVDYGYTF.

The rearrangement links TRBV27 to TRBJ2-7; 8 bases align to TRBD1. V lost 7 bases and J lost 2; bases outside the gene matches: 7. The germline CDR1 and CDR2 sequences are MNHEY and SMNVEV (reference sequence). The CDR3 is 14 residues long. The CDR3 loop reads CASTKGRGPYEQYF. CDR3 bases: TGTGCCAGCACCAAGGGCAGGGGGCCCTACGAGCAGTACTTC.